Listed here are 25 T cell receptor beta chains from one sample, sequenced in a study of blood T cell repertoires in COVID-19. The method was immunoSEQ multiplex PCR; TCRdb's version includes in-frame clones alone and lacks a portion of them. The data contain some 170,000 clones, approximately 90% of them singletons. Sequenced input: peripheral blood. Receptor source: a woman aged 45-59 years with acute or convalescent COVID-19.

This clone showed up just a few times. V is TRBV2 and J is TRBJ2-7, with a possible D match to TRBD1 (6 bases). The CDR3 runs to 14 residues. Trimming cost V 5 bases and J 0 bases, with 11 bases left between them. The germline V gene has CDR1 SNHLY and CDR2 FYNNEI. The CDR3 DNA is TGTGCCAGCAGTATTGGACAGAGCTCCTACGAGCAGTACTTC. Protein product: CASSIGQSSYEQYF.

This clone was observed at least ten times. This chain connects TRBV10-3 to TRBJ2-1; 12 bases are shared with TRBD2. Unmatched junction bases numbered 6, after V lost 1 base and J lost 8 bases. CDR3 length: 16 amino acids. From germline, CDR1 is ENHRY and CDR2 SYGVKD. CDR3 coding DNA: TGTGCCATCAGTGAGTGGACTAGCGGGGCCCTCGATGAGCAGTTCTTC. Its protein product is CAISEWTSGALDEQFF.

The chain joins TRBV27 to TRBJ1-2; 7 nucleotides line up with TRBD1. Trimming took 0 bases from V and 8 from J; bases not matched to a gene: 15. This CDR3 is 17 amino acids long. Germline values: CDR1 MNHEY, CDR2 SMNVEV (reference sequence). In DNA, the CDR3 is TGTGCCAGCAGTTTATCGTACACGGGACAGACGATCAGGGGCTACACCTTC. Its protein is CASSLSYTGQTIRGYTF.

The genes are TRBV6-5 and TRBJ1-4; 7 bases are shared with TRBD1. J lost 5 bases, V lost 10 bases, and 7 bases had no gene match. Looked up from germline, CDR1 is MNHEY and CDR2 is SVGAGI. The CDR3 is 13 residues long. CDR3 amino acids: CATTRDRNEKLFF. CDR3 coding DNA: TGTGCCACCACGCGGGACAGAAATGAAAAACTGTTTTTT.

The chain uses TRBV6-5 and TRBJ2-3, with 7 nucleotides matching TRBD2. After removal of 6 bases from V and 2 bases from J, the junction contained 8 bases not matched to a gene. Germline CDR1 is MNHEY and CDR2 is SVGAGI. This CDR3 has 15 residues. CDR3 bases: TGTGCCAGCAGCCGAATGGGGGGGACCACAGATACGCAGTATTTT. Translating gives CASSRMGGTTDTQYF.

The V gene is TRBV5-5, the J gene TRBJ2-7; 10 bases match TRBD2. Germline lookup yields CDR1 SGHKS and CDR2 YYEKEE (reference sequence). This CDR3 spans 14 amino acids. Trimming removed 2 bases from V and 3 bases from J; junction bases left unmatched: 2. CDR3 nucleotides: TGTGCCAGCAGCTTTACTAGCGGGATCTACGAGCAGTACTTC. It translates to CASSFTSGIYEQYF.

The rearrangement joins TRBV3-1 (or the pseudogene TRBV3-2) to TRBJ2-1, with 7 bases identical to TRBD2. Germline loops: CDR1 LGHDT, CDR2 YNNKEL (reference sequence). CDR3 length equals 14 residues. With 4 bases clipped from V and 4 bases from J, the junction kept 4 bases outside the gene matches. The CDR3 region has the DNA TGTGCCAGCAGCCCTAGCGGCGGTTACAATGAGCAGTTCTTC. This sequence encodes CASSPSGGYNEQFF.

The V gene is TRBV7-2, the J gene TRBJ1-2; D ambiguous. The germline V gene has CDR1 SGHTA and CDR2 FQGNSA. V lost 6 bases and J 1 base, leaving 12 bases between the germline ends. The CDR3 sequence is 14 residues long. The CDR3 DNA is TGTGCCAGCAGTCCCTGGGCCAATAACTATGGCTACACCTTC. Protein product: CASSPWANNYGYTF.

This clone was counted once. The rearrangement links TRBV7-3 to TRBJ2-2; possibly TRBD1 for D (6 bases). CDR3 length equals 15 residues. V lost 5 bases and J lost 5, with 15 bases in between. Germline CDR1 and CDR2: SGHTA and FQGTGA. This CDR3 is CASSLTGPGTGELFF. In DNA form, the CDR3 reads TGTGCCAGCAGCCTTACAGGGCCTGGAACCGGGGAGCTGTTTTTT. Full variable domain (missing parts from reference TRBV7-3 and TRBJ2-2): GAGVSQTPSNKVTEKGKYVELRCDPISGHTALYWYRQSLGQGPEFLIYFQGTGAADDSGLPNDRFFAVRPEGSVSTLKIQRTERGDSAVYLCASSLTGPGTGELFFGEGSRLTVL.

The V call is TRBV6-2 or TRBV6-3, the J call TRBJ2-3; 8 bases are shared with TRBD2. The germline V gene encodes CDR1 MNHEY and CDR2 SVGEGT. This CDR3 contains 16 residues. V lost 5 bases, J lost 0 bases, and 7 bases stayed unmatched. The CDR3, as DNA: TGTGCCAGCAGTGCCCCACTAGCGGAGAGCACAGATACGCAGTATTTT. As protein: CASSAPLAESTDTQYF.

The rearrangement links TRBV19 to TRBJ1-1; D not certain. Trimming shortened V by 7 bases and J by 1 base, and 7 bases separated the two germline ends. The V gene's germline CDR1 is LNHDA and CDR2 SQIVND (reference sequence). The CDR3 contains 12 residues. CDR3: CASNFRNTEAFF. The CDR3 bases are TGTGCCAGTAATTTCCGGAACACTGAAGCTTTCTTT.

This clone was seen once. V and J are TRBV5-4 and TRBJ2-7, with 14 bases identical to TRBD2. CDR1 is SGHNT, CDR2 YYREEE, per germline (reference sequence). Trimming cost V 1 base and J 5 bases; bases outside gene matches: 2. The CDR3 contains 15 residues. CDR3 sequence reads: CASSLRGLAGDEQYF. CDR3 in DNA: TGTGCCAGCAGCTTGAGGGGACTAGCGGGAGACGAGCAGTACTTC.

This chain connects TRBV19 to TRBJ1-4; D gene unclear. V dropped 6 bases and J dropped 8 bases, with 16 bases sitting between them. The CDR3 is 14 residues long. Germline CDR1 LNHDA, CDR2 SQIVND (reference sequence). CDR3 amino acids: CASRTPAREEKLFF. The CDR3 nucleotides read TGTGCCAGTAGGACCCCCGCACGGGAGGAAAAACTGTTTTTT. Full variable domain (missing parts from reference TRBV19 and TRBJ1-4): DGGITQSPKYLFRKEGQNVTLSCEQNLNHDAMYWYRQDPGQGLRLIYYSQIVNDFQKGDIAEGYSVSREKKESFPLTVTSAQKNPTAFYLCASRTPAREEKLFFGSGTQLSVL.

This clone has a single count. The chain employs TRBV9 and TRBJ1-4; D call uncertain. CDR1 and CDR2 (germline): SGDLS, YYNGEE. The CDR3 sequence is 15 residues long. The V gene lost 4 bases and the J gene lost 0 bases, with 10 bases spanning the gap. The CDR3, as DNA: TGTGCCAGCAGCTCCTTTCCTGCAACTAATGAAAAACTGTTTTTT. Protein product: CASSSFPATNEKLFF. The variable domain in full, completed from reference TRBV9 and TRBJ1-4, reads DSGVTQTPKHLITATGQRVTLRCSPRSGDLSVYWYQQSLDQGLQFLIQYYNGEERAKGNILERFSAQQFPDLHSELNLSSLELGDSALYFCASSSFPATNEKLFFGSGTQLSVL.

The chain joins TRBV15 to TRBJ2-1; TRBD1 is a possible D gene (5 bases). Germline CDR1 is LNHNV and CDR2 is YYDKDF (reference sequence). Deletions cut 0 bases from V and 3 bases from J, with 15 bases between. This CDR3 region has 17 residues. CDR3 in DNA: TGTGCCACCAGCAGAGAAATCAGGGCCCGCCTCTACAATGAGCAGTTCTTC. Amino acid sequence: CATSREIRARLYNEQFF.

The V and J genes are TRBV9 and TRBJ2-3; 8 bases agree with TRBD2. Looked up from germline, CDR1 is SGDLS and CDR2 is YYNGEE. Trimming cost V 4 bases and J 0 bases; bases outside gene matches: 4. The CDR3 has 15 residues. CDR3 loop: CASSSRGASTDTQYF. CDR3 DNA sequence: TGTGCCAGCAGCTCGCGGGGGGCTAGCACAGATACGCAGTATTTT.

The chain joins TRBV30 to TRBJ2-1; D is unresolved. Germline V lookup: CDR1 GTSNPN, CDR2 SVGIG (reference sequence). The CDR3 runs 11 residues. With 2 bases removed from V and 15 bases from J, the gap between germline ends came to 14 bases. The CDR3 DNA reads as TGTGCCTGGAGTCGGAGACCCGCCTGGTTCTTC. The encoded protein is CAWSRRPAWFF.

The V gene is TRBV6-2 or TRBV6-3, the J gene TRBJ1-2; 9 nucleotides line up with TRBD1. Unmatched junction bases numbered 11, after V lost 0 bases and J lost 6 bases. The germline V gene encodes CDR1 MNHEY and CDR2 SVGEGT. CDR3 length equals 17 residues. CDR3 sequence: CASSYSYIRTGVHGYTF. In DNA form, the CDR3 reads TGTGCCAGCAGTTACTCCTACATCCGGACAGGGGTTCATGGCTACACCTTC.

The chain couples TRBV19 to TRBJ1-4, with a weak D call TRBD1 (6 bases). V was trimmed by 3 bases and J by 10 bases, leaving 15 bases between them. Germline V lookup: CDR1 LNHDA, CDR2 SQIVND (reference sequence). There are 14 residues in the CDR3. The CDR3 region is CASSIRNRVGKLFF. In DNA, the CDR3 is TGTGCCAGTAGTATTAGGAACAGGGTAGGAAAACTGTTTTTT.

This clone turned up a few times. The chain recombines TRBV7-9 with TRBJ2-1; D perhaps matches TRBD1 (6 bases). CDR1 and CDR2 from the germline V gene are SEHNR and FQNEAQ (reference sequence). Trimming pared 3 bases from V and 8 bases from J, leaving 11 bases between. The CDR3 is 13 amino acids. The CDR3 DNA is TGTGCCAGCAGCTTGGGCAGGGGAGATGAGCAGTTCTTC. The encoded protein is CASSLGRGDEQFF.

In this sample, this clone turned up a few times. The genes are TRBV7-9 and TRBJ2-2; tentative D call: TRBD2 (6 bases). This CDR3 has 15 amino acids. Germline V CDR1 and CDR2: SEHNR, FQNEAQ (reference sequence). The ends were cut back, 4 bases at V and 5 bases at J, with 14 bases in the middle. The CDR3 region has the DNA TGTGCCAGCAGCTACGGACCGGGGAGGACCGGGGAGCTGTTTTTT. It yields the protein CASSYGPGRTGELFF.

The chain has TRBV5-1 and TRBJ2-3, with D possibly TRBD2 on 7 matching bases. CDR1 SGHRS and CDR2 YFSETQ come from the germline V gene. The CDR3 runs to 16 residues. Deletions cut 0 bases from V and 2 bases from J, with 13 bases between. As DNA, the CDR3 is TGCGCCAGCAGCTTGGCCTGGGGGGGGCCCACAGATACGCAGTATTTT. Protein sequence: CASSLAWGGPTDTQYF.

The rearrangement links TRBV30 to TRBJ2-3, with D perhaps matching TRBD2 (5 bases). V was clipped by 5 bases and J by 0 bases, with 12 bases between them. The germline gives CDR1 GTSNPN, CDR2 SVGIG (reference sequence). The CDR3 spans 14 residues. Here the CDR3 DNA reads TGTGCCTGGGGGTTGGGAGTTAGCACAGATACGCAGTATTTT. Translation: CAWGLGVSTDTQYF.

The chain recombines TRBV7-2 with TRBJ2-1; 12 positions agree with TRBD2. The germline V gene encodes CDR1 SGHTA and CDR2 FQGNSA. CDR3 length: 15 residues. Losses at the gene ends were 2 bases for V and 8 bases for J; bases not matched to a gene: 4. In DNA form, the CDR3 reads TGTGCCAGCAGCTTACTACTAGCGGGAGGCTATGAGCAGTTCTTC. It translates to CASSLLLAGGYEQFF.

The V and J genes are TRBV6-2 or TRBV6-3 and TRBJ1-3, with 7 nucleotides matching TRBD1. The CDR3 is 18 residues long. After removal of 1 base from V and 2 bases from J, the junction contained 11 bases not matched to a gene. Germline V lookup: CDR1 MNHEY, CDR2 SVGEGT. The CDR3 DNA follows: TGTGCCAGCAGTTACTTTCCAGAATTTACAGGGGCTGGAAACACCATATATTTT. The encoded protein is CASSYFPEFTGAGNTIYF.